The T cell receptor (beta chain) described here comes from a study of beta chain features in type 1 diabetes. Based on CD45RO/CCR7/CD25/CD127/CD95/CD27, CD4+ regulatory, stem cell-like memory, naive and central memory cells were sorted. Sorted populations were all over 98% pure. This clone was observed a few times. Its target is unknown. The study's findings and limits: Unsettled here was the matter of whether HLA type influences TCRB rearrangement. The study found moderately but significantly shorter TCRB CDR3s in all four CD4+ subsets of Type 1 diabetes patients.

V dropped 6 bases and J dropped 1; count of bases not matched to a gene: 6. The CDR3 runs to 15 residues. The germline CDR1 and CDR2 sequences are ENHRY and SYGVKD. TCRB transcripts that were expressed got sequenced, as all of the isolated RNA had been reverse transcribed. Here immunoSEQ multiplex PCR was the method, and the copy in TCRdb shows in-frame clones only, minus some. Of around 240,000 clones in the sample, about a sixth are singletons; the top ten hold 0.065% to 0.1%. This TCR was recovered from a man aged 30 to 39 with type 1 diabetes. The J gene is TRBJ2-5, the V gene TRBV10-3; 9 bases agree with TRBD1. The specimen was naive CD4+ T cells from blood. The CDR3 loop is CAIRAGTGSQETQYF. The CDR3 DNA reads as TGTGCCATCAGAGCTGGGACAGGGAGCCAAGAGACCCAGTACTTC.